This entry concerns a single T cell receptor (beta chain). Its antigen is unidentified. The sample comes from a study of cytomegalovirus exposure and HLA in healthy donors. The study, taken as a whole, reports: Across donors, sequencing depth was assumed by presence/absence analyses to be roughly uniform.

Researchers ran the PCR with 60 Vbeta and 13 Jbeta primers. The data were produced by immunoSEQ multiplex PCR, yet TCRdb's version contains in-frame clones alone and is incomplete. The sample lists around 200,000 clones, 79% occurring once. CDR1 and CDR2 (germline): SGHNT, YENEEA. Trimming cost V 8 bases and J 4 bases, with 15 bases left between them. CDR3 length: 13 residues. Healthy bone marrow donors formed the donor group. The clonotype was recovered from a woman in her twenties or thirties in good health and CMV-seropositive. Material: PBMCs. The genes are TRBV11-3 and TRBJ2-7; TRBD2 might be the D (5 bases). The CDR3 spells CASSRGEGYEQYF. CDR3 in DNA: TGTGCCAGCTCCCGTGGAGAGGGATACGAGCAGTACTTC.